One sample yielded the 12 T cell receptor beta chains listed below, sequenced in a study of monozygotic twins with inflammatory bowel disease (dated by TCRdb to between 2019 and 2020). Library method: 5' RACE. For sequencing, an Illumina HiSeq 2500 was employed. TCRdb reprocessed the public reads and reports one entry per CDR3 protein sequence, without DNA. For this sample, the table gives 350,000 to 400,000 distinct CDR3 sequences. The ten largest clones add up to 2% to 3% of the sample. Sequencing input: blood. These receptors came from a human donor with ulcerative colitis or Crohn's disease, or a healthy co-twin of an affected twin (not recorded which).

V gene TRBV7-2 combines with J gene TRBJ2-7; TCRdb reports TRBD1, a call that lacks DNA to check it against. Looked up from germline, CDR1 is SGHTA and CDR2 is FQGNSA. The CDR3 is 15 residues long. The CDR3 here is CASSYGQGQSYEQYF.

The chain recombines TRBV24-1 with TRBJ2-7; TCRdb gives TRBD1 as the D gene, but with no DNA this cannot be confirmed. The V gene's germline CDR1 is KGHDR and CDR2 SFDVKD. This CDR3 has 15 amino acids. CDR3 amino acids: CATRYRETLAYEQYF.

This sequence joins TRBV6-5 and TRBJ2-7. Germline V gene lookup returns CDR1 MNHEY and CDR2 SVGAGI. The CDR3 length is 13 residues. CDR3 sequence reads: CASSPDGDYEQYF.

This sequence joins TRBV5-1 and TRBJ1-1; TCRdb calls TRBD1, which cannot be checked without DNA. Germline-derived CDR1 and CDR2 are SGHRS and YFSETQ. CDR3 length: 16 amino acids. CDR3 residues: CASSLGHAGGITEAFF.

This chain joins TRBV7-3 and TRBJ2-5; absent DNA, TCRdb's TRBD2 call cannot be checked. The CDR3 consists of 16 residues. Per the germline V gene, CDR1 is SGHTA and CDR2 is FQGTGA. CDR3 amino acids: CASSLGRLLDQETQYF.

The chain carries TRBV5-6 and TRBJ1-5; TCRdb's D gene call, TRBD1, goes unchecked for lack of DNA. The CDR3 has 16 residues. Germline V gives CDR1 SGHDT, CDR2 YYEEEE. The CDR3 protein is CASSFGRGVGNQPQHF.

The chain carries TRBV7-2 and TRBJ2-2; TCRdb's D call of TRBD1 is untestable without DNA. This CDR3 has 13 residues. Germline assignment: CDR1 SGHTA and CDR2 FQGNSA. The CDR3: CASSPRTIGELFF.

J is TRBJ1-3 and V is TRBV20-1. Germline V gene lookup returns CDR1 DFQATT and CDR2 SNEGSKA (reference sequence). The CDR3 sequence is 14 residues long. The CDR3 reads CSARDSGAGNTIYF.

Here the CDR3 reads CSARGAEASNTGELFF. This chain joins TRBV20-1 and TRBJ2-2; no DNA is available, so the TRBD2 call from TCRdb remains unchecked. The CDR3 runs to 16 residues. Germline CDR1 reads DFQATT; CDR2 reads SNEGSKA (reference sequence).

The chain uses TRBV12-3 or TRBV12-4 and TRBJ2-5; TCRdb names TRBD1, which stays unverified in the absence of DNA. The CDR3 sequence is 13 residues long. CDR3 amino acids: CASSPGSQETQYF.

This sequence joins TRBV19 and TRBJ2-7; TCRdb calls TRBD2, which cannot be checked without DNA. This CDR3 contains 15 residues. CDR1 is LNHDA and CDR2 is SQIVND in the germline V gene (reference sequence). CDR3 sequence reads: CASSAASGGYYEQYF.

The CDR3 sequence: CASSLEVFGTDTQYF. The chain uses TRBV11-2 and TRBJ2-3. The germline CDR1 and CDR2 sequences are SGHAT and FQNNGV. The CDR3 is 15 amino acids.